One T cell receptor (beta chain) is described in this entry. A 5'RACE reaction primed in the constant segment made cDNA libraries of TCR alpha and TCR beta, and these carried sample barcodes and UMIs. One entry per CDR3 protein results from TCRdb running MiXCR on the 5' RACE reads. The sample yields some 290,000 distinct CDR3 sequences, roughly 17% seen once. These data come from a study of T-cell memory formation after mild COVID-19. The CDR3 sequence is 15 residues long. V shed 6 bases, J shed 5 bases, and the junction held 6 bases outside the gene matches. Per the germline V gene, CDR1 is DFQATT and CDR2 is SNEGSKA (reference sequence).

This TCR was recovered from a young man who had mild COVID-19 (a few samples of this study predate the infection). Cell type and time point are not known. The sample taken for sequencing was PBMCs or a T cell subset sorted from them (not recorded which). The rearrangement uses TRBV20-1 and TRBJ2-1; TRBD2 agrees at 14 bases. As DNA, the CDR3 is TGCAGTGCGACAGCGGGACTAGCGGGGGACAATGAGCAGTTCTTC. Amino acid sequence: CSATAGLAGDNEQFF.